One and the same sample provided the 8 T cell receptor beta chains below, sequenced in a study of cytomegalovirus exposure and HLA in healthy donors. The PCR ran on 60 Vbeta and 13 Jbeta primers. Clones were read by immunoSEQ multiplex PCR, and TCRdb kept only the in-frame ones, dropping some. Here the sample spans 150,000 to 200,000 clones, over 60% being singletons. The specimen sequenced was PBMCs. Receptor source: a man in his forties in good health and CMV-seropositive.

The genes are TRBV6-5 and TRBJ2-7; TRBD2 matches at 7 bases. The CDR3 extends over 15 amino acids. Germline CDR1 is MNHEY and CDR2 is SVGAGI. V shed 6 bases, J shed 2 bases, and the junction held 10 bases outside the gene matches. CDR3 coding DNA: TGTGCCAGCAGCAACGGCGCTAGCGGTACCTACGAGCAGTACTTC. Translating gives CASSNGASGTYEQYF.

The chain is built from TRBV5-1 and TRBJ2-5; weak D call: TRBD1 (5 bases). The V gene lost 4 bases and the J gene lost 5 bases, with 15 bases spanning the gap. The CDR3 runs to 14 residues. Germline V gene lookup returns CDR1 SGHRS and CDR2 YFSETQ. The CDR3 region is CASSVGRGQETQYF. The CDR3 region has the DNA TGCGCCAGCAGCGTGGGAAGGGGTCAGGAGACCCAGTACTTC.

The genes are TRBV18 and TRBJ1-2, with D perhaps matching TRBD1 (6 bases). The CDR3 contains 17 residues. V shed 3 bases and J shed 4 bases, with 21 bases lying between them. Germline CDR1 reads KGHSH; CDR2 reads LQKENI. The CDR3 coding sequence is TGTGCCAGCTCACCCGGGCCCGGGACACTTCGACCCTATGGCTACACCTTC. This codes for CASSPGPGTLRPYGYTF.

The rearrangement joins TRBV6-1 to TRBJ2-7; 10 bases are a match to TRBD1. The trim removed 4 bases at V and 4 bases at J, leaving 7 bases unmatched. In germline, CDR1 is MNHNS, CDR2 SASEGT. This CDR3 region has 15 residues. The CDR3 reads CASSASGTGAYEQYF. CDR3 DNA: TGTGCCAGCAGTGCTTCCGGGACAGGGGCTTACGAGCAGTACTTC.

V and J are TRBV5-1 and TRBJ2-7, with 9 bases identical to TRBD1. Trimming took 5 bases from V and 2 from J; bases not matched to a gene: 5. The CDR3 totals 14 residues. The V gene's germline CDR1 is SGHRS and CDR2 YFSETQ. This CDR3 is CASSSGTGPYEQYF. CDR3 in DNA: TGCGCCAGCAGTTCCGGGACAGGGCCCTACGAGCAGTACTTC.

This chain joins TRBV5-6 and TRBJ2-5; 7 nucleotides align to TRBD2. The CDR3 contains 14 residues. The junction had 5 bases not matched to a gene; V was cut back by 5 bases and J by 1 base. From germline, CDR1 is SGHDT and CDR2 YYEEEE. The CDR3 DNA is TGTGCCAGCAGTCCCACTAGCGCCCAAGAGACCCAGTACTTC. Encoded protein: CASSPTSAQETQYF.

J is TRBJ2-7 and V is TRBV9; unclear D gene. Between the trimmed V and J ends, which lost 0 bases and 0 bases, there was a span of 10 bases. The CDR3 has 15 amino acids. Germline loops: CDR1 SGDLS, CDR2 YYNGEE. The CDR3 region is CASSVGLLSSYEQYF. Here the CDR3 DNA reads TGTGCCAGCAGCGTAGGACTCCTAAGCTCCTACGAGCAGTACTTC.

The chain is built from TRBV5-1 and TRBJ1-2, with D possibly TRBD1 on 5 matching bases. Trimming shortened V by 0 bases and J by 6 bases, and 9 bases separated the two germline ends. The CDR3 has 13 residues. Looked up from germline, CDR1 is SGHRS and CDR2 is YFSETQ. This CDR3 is CASSLGGQDGYTF. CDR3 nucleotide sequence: TGCGCCAGCAGCTTGGGGGGCCAGGATGGCTACACCTTC.